This record looks at one TCR beta chain sequence and its context. Its antigen remains unknown. The immunoSEQ assay was version 4, run in survey mode. This table comes from immunoSEQ multiplex PCR, and its TCRdb copy is limited to in-frame clones, with some not included. The repertoire has approximately 65,000 clones, roughly 75% of them found once; the top ten carry around 1.7%. The data stem from a study of persistence of HIV-infected CD4 T cells. Across the whole study: CD4+ T cells responding to CMV or HIV-1 Gag were isolated. Study conclusions and caveats: TCRbeta richness was lower in CMV- and Gag-responding cells than in anti-CD3/anti-CD28-responding cells.

An overlapping HIV-1 Gag peptide pool stimulated these cells at 0.85 to 1 ug/peptide/mL. Sorted nonresponding memory CD4+ T cells were CD40L-negative, CD69-negative, CD45RO-high. Stimulated PBMCs had first been depleted of CD8+ T cells. The germline V gene has CDR1 LNHDA and CDR2 SQIVND (reference sequence). This CDR3 has 15 amino acids. V was shortened by 5 bases and J by 0 bases, with 11 bases between the two germline ends. This clonotype was sampled from an adult man with HIV who was CMV-seropositive. The chain uses TRBV19 and TRBJ1-5, with D perhaps matching TRBD1 (6 bases). Specimen: CD4+ T cells sorted from PBMCs after roughly 18-hour stimulation, collected from a patient who received antiretroviral therapy. The chain's CDR3 is CASSGQPNSNQPQHF. The CDR3 coding sequence is TGTGCCAGTAGTGGACAGCCTAATAGCAATCAGCCCCAGCATTTT.